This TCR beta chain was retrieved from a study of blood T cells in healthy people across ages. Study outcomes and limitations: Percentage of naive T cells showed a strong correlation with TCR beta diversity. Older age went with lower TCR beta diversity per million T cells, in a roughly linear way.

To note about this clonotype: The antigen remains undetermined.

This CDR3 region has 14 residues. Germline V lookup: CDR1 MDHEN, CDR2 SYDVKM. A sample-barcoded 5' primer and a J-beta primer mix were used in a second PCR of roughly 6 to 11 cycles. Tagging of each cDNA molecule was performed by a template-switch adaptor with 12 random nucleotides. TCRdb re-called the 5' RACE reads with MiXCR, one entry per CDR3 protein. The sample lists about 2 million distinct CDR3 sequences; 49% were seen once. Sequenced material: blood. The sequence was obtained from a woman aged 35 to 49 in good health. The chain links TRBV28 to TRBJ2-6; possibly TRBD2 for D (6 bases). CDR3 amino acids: CATTRGGGANVLTF. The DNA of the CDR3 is TGTGCTACAACCCGGGGAGGAGGGGCCAACGTCCTGACTTTC.